A selection of T cell receptor beta chains follows, all from one sample in a study of blood T cells in healthy people across ages. TCRdb recomputed calls from the 5' RACE reads with MiXCR, one row per CDR3 protein. The sample gives 850,000 to 1,100,000 distinct CDR3 sequences, roughly two fifths of which show up once; around 14% is in the top ten. Sequencing was done on a sample of blood. The origin of the receptors is a man aged 18 to 35 in good health. Each CDR3 is given with its conserved first and last residue. The D gene is left open where the match is weak. Clone size, where shown, is once, few, many, or a class for clones that have expanded.

-,-,TRBJ1-1,TRBV20-1,TGCAGTGCTAGAGTGTTGAGAGGGACGGAAGCTTTCTTT,CSARVLRGTEAFF
-,-,TRBJ2-2,TRBV7-2,TGTGCCAGCAGCCAGAGGGAGCGGTACACCGGGGAGCTGTTTTTT,CASSQRERYTGELFF
TRBD1,once,TRBJ1-4,TRBV20-1,TGCAGTGCCACCAGGGGGCCAACTAATGAAAAACTGTTTTTT,CSATRGPTNEKLFF
TRBD2,-,TRBJ2-7,TRBV5-1,TGCGCCAGCAGCCTAGCGGGGGGGCTCTCCTACAATGAGCAGTACTTC,CASSLAGGLSYNEQYF
-,-,TRBJ2-6,TRBV20-1,TGCAGTGCCCTAAACTTTGGAGCGGCCAACGTCCTGACTTTC,CSALNFGAANVLTF
TRBD2,few,TRBJ2-3,TRBV3-1,TGTGCCAGCAGCCACGGACTAGAGCTAGATACGCAGTATTTT,CASSHGLELDTQYF
-,-,TRBJ1-2,TRBV5-5,TGTGCCAGCAGCTGGGGCCCTAACTATGGCTACACCTTC,CASSWGPNYGYTF
-,-,TRBJ2-5,TRBV5-1,TGCACCAGCAGCGGCACACCGGGTCCCCAAGAGACCCAGTACTTT,CTSSGTPGPQETQYF
-,-,TRBJ1-2,TRBV6-6,TGTGCCAGCAGTTCCCCGACAGTTGCATCCCCTAACTATGGCTACACCTTC,CASSSPTVASPNYGYTF
-,-,TRBJ1-5,TRBV7-2,TGTGCCAGCAGCCCCCACCCGCTGGCGAAGGATCAGCCCCAGCATTTT,CASSPHPLAKDQPQHF
TRBD1,-,TRBJ1-6,TRBV5-1,TGCGCCAGCAGCTTACAGGACAGGGGTAATTCACCCCTCCACTTT,CASSLQDRGNSPLHF
TRBD1,-,TRBJ2-5,TRBV9,TGTGCCAGCGGCACTCGGGACAGTTCCAATGAGCAGTACTTC,CASGTRDSSNEQYF
-,-,TRBJ1-2,TRBV27,TGTGCCAGCAGTGCTAGGGACGGGGAGACCGAGTACTATGGCTACACCTTC,CASSARDGETEYYGYTF
-,-,TRBJ2-2,TRBV4-3,TGCGCCAGCAGCCTTGGGACACGGACTACCGGGGAGCTGTTTTTT,CASSLGTRTTGELFF
-,few,TRBJ2-1,TRBV20-1,TGCAGTGCAACTCCCGGGACTGGGAAGAATGAGCAGTTCTTC,CSATPGTGKNEQFF
TRBD1,few,TRBJ1-1,TRBV10-3,TGTGCCATCACGAAAGACAGGGGGCCCACTGAAGCTTTCTTT,CAITKDRGPTEAFF
-,few,TRBJ1-4,TRBV9,TGTGCCAGCAGCGGAATATCTGGCGAAAAACTGTTTTTT,CASSGISGEKLFF
TRBD2,-,TRBJ2-1,TRBV20-1,TGCAGTGCTGGCCCAGAGCTAGCGGGGGCCTACAATGAGCAGTTCTTC,CSAGPELAGAYNEQFF
TRBD2,-,TRBJ2-5,TRBV2,TGTGCCAGCAGTGAAACCGGGGGGGGTCAAGAGACCCAGTACTTC,CASSETGGGQETQYF
-,-,TRBJ1-6,TRBV14,TGTGCCAGCAGCTCTCTAGGGAGGGACAATTCACCCCTCCACTTT,CASSSLGRDNSPLHF
-,-,TRBJ2-2,TRBV20-1,TGCAGTGCTAGATCCCCGGCAGGGGCGAACACCGGGGAGCTGTTTTTT,CSARSPAGANTGELFF
-,-,TRBJ1-6,TRBV6-5,TGTGCCAGCAGTTACCGGGCAAGACTTAATTCACCCCTCCACTTT,CASSYRARLNSPLHF